This TCR beta chain was obtained from a study of blood T cell repertoires in COVID-19. Study-level information: The United States, Italy and Spain provided the acute and convalescent COVID-19 samples. In each case, the material was cDNA or gDNA derived from T cells, B-cell-depleted T cells, or PBMCs.

CDR1 is SGHNT and CDR2 is YENEEA in the germline V gene. The J segment lost 6 bases and the V segment lost 0 bases, leaving 5 bases of the junction unmatched. This CDR3 spans 16 amino acids. Authors' methods: The assay estimated nucleated cells by amplifying reference gene primers. TCRdb's table, derived via immunoSEQ multiplex PCR, lists solely in-frame clones and lacks some. The D gene and trimming were derived from the DNA, and the V and J assignments and clone size from that table. The sample includes tens of thousands of clones, roughly 85% seen only once; the top ten take around 2.9%. This TCR came from an elderly woman with acute or convalescent COVID-19. Sequencing used peripheral blood. The rearrangement joins TRBV11-3 to TRBJ2-1; 10 nucleotides agree with TRBD1. The CDR3 nucleotides are TGTGCCAGCAGCTTAGATGGGGGGACAGGGGCCAATGAGCAGTTCTTC. Residues: CASSLDGGTGANEQFF. Based on the CDR3 plus reference TRBV11-3 and TRBJ2-1, the full variable domain is EAGVVQSPRYKIIEKKQPVAFWCNPISGHNTLYWYLQNLGQGPELLIRYENEEAVDDSQLPKDRFSAERLKGVDSTLKIQPAELGDSAVYLCASSLDGGTGANEQFFGPGTRLTVL.